This T cell receptor beta chain was documented in a study of post-analysis software for immune sequencing data. General observations from the study: There were roughly 5 TRBV segments more frequent in patients than controls, and TRBV5-6, TRBV5-1 and TRBV20-1 were among them. Significantly decreased normalized Chao1 diversity was recorded for multiple sclerosis patients relative to controls.

Every TCR beta cDNA library bore unique molecular identifiers. Yield was about 500,000 cDNA molecules from 1 to 10 million T cells. TCRdb redid the calling of the PCR reads with MiXCR, one entry per CDR3 protein. The sample yields about 170,000 distinct CDR3 sequences, around 30% seen once. The sample holds many counts of this clonotype. Its cognate antigen is unknown. The CDR3 runs to 11 residues. Germline lookup yields CDR1 DFQATT and CDR2 SNEGSKA (reference sequence). The germline V and J ends were trimmed by 2 bases and 2 bases, with 3 bases remaining between them. Material for sequencing was blood. The V gene is TRBV20-1, the J gene TRBJ2-5; D remains ambiguous. This receptor was identified in a girl aged 5-17 years with multiple sclerosis. CDR3 sequence (DNA): TGCAGTGCTAGAAAACAAGAGACCCAGTACTTC. Translating gives CSARKQETQYF.